This T cell receptor beta chain was retrieved from a study of cytomegalovirus exposure and HLA in healthy donors. Whole-study findings and limits: Per a prior analysis, the majority of TCR beta V segments were productive roughly 90% or roughly 30% of the time.

To note about this clone: The antigen is not known.

The primer mix had 60 Vbeta and 13 Jbeta primers. Profiled with immunoSEQ multiplex PCR; TCRdb holds only in-frame clones, not every one. The sample carries around 100,000 clones, roughly 80% recorded once. The CDR3 contains 14 residues. Germline V gene lookup returns CDR1 MNHNS and CDR2 SASEGT. Trimming removed 11 bases from V and 7 bases from J; junction bases left unmatched: 11. This TCR came from a man aged 25 to 40 in good health and CMV-seropositive. Sample: PBMCs. The J gene is TRBJ2-5, the V gene TRBV6-1, with TRBD2 matching 12 bases. The CDR3: CAGKGLAGPGTQYF. The CDR3, as DNA: TGTGCCGGCAAGGGACTAGCGGGCCCGGGGACCCAGTACTTC.